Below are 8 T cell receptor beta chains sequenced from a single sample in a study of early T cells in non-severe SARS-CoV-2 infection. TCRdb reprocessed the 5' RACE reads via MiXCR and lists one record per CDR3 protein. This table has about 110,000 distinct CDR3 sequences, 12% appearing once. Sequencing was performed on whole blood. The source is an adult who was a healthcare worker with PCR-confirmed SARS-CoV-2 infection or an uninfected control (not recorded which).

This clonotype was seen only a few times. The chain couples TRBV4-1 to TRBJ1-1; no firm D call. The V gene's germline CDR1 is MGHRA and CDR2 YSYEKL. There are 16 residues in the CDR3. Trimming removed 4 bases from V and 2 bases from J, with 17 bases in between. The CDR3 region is CASSPMGAGSNTEAFF. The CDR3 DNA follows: TGCGCCAGCAGCCCTATGGGCGCAGGCTCAAACACTGAAGCTTTCTTT.

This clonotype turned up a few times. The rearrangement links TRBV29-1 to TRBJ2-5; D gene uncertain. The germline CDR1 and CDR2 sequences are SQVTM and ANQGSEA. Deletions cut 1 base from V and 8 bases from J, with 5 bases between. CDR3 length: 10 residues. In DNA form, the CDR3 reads TGCAGCGTTGAAGGCGGAACCCAGTACTTC. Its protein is CSVEGGTQYF.

CDR3 in DNA: TGCAGTGCCAACCCACCGGGACAAGTAACTAGCAATCAGCCCCAGCATTTT. Its translation is CSANPPGQVTSNQPQHF. This chain connects TRBV20-1 to TRBJ1-5, with D maybe TRBD1 (6 bases). Between the trimmed V and J ends, which lost 6 bases and 0 bases, there was a span of 21 bases. The germline V gene has CDR1 DFQATT and CDR2 SNEGSKA (reference sequence). The CDR3 length is 17 residues.

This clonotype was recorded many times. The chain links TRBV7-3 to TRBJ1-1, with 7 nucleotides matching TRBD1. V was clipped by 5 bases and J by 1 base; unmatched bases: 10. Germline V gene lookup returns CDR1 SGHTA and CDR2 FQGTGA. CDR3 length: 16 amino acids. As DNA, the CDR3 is TGTGCCAGCAGCCCTGGTTCGACAGGGAAGAACACTGAAGCTTTCTTT. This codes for CASSPGSTGKNTEAFF.

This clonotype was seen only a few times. The CDR3 DNA reads TGCGCCAGCAGCTCGGCGAGCAACAGGCTGGCAGATACGCAGTATTTT. Translated: CASSSASNRLADTQYF. The chain joins TRBV5-1 to TRBJ2-3; maybe TRBD1 (5 bases). Germline V lookup: CDR1 SGHRS, CDR2 YFSETQ. Trimming took off 3 bases at V and 4 bases at J, with 18 bases between the two ends. The CDR3 extends over 16 amino acids. Full variable domain (remainder filled in from reference TRBV5-1 and TRBJ2-3): KAGVTQTPRYLIKTRGQQVTLSCSPISGHRSVSWYQQTPGQGLQFLFEYFSETQRNKGNFPGRFSGRQFSNSRSEMNVSTLELGDSALYLCASSSASNRLADTQYFGPGTRLTVL.

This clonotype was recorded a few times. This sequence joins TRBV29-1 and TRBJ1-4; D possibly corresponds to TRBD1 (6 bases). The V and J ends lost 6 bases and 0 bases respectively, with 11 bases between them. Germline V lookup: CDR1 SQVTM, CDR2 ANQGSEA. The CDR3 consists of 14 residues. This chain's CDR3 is CSVRQASTNEKLFF. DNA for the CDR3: TGCAGCGTCCGACAGGCCTCAACTAATGAAAAACTGTTTTTT. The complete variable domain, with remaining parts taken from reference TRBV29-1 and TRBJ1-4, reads SAVISQKPSRDICQRGTSLTIQCQVDSQVTMMFWYRQQPGQSLTLIATANQGSEATYESGFVIDKFPISRPNLTFSTLTVSNMSPEDSSIYLCSVRQASTNEKLFFGSGTQLSVL.

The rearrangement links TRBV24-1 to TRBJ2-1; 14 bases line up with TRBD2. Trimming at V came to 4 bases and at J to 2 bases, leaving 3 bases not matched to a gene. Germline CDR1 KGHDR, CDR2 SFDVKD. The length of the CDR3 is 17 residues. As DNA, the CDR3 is TGTGCCACCAGTGACCCGGGACTAGCGGGAGCCTACAATGAGCAGTTCTTC. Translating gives CATSDPGLAGAYNEQFF.

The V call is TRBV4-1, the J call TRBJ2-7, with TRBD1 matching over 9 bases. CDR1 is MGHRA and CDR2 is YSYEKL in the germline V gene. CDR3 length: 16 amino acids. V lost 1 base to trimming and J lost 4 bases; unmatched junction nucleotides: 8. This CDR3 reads CASSQVPGQGIYEQYF. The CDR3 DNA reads TGCGCCAGCAGCCAAGTCCCGGGACAGGGTATTTACGAGCAGTACTTC.